This T cell receptor (beta chain) was captured by sequencing in a study of blood T cell repertoires in COVID-19 (TCRdb year 2020). Study-wide context: Samples covering the acute and convalescent phases of COVID-19 were provided by collaborators in the United States, Italy and Spain. Deeply sampled blood TCRbeta repertoires from subjects exposed to, actively infected with, or recovered from COVID-19 were included in the dataset. The repertoires were made available in a free public database intended to serve as a resource for research on the immune response to SARS-CoV-2. The material from the prospective study consisted of cDNA or gDNA derived from T cells, B-cell-depleted T cells, or PBMCs. Where HLA class I and class II types were available, the types were taken from metadata supplied by the sample provider, not from assay-based typing. The samples were drawn from two sources: the first 160 participants of the ongoing ImmuneRACE study, and 1,000 to 1,500 subjects contributed by 6 global collaborators. The sample metadata nearly always contained a de-identified subject ID, COVID-19 status, age in years and sex.

TCRbeta CDR3 regions were amplified from genomic DNA using the immunoSEQ Assay, a bias-controlled multiplex PCR. The paper's data handling went like this. Within the assay, amplification of reference gene primers was used to estimate how many nucleated cells each sample contained. To quantify the absolute abundance of each unique TCRbeta CDR3 rearrangement, sequence reads were collapsed and filtered. For each sample, productive Simpson clonality was calculated by taking the square root of Simpson's diversity index across productive rearrangements. TCRdb carries this immuneACCESS record with in-frame sequences only. Its versions omit some clonotypes, under half of them owing to an unresolved V gene in the studies checked, with the rest unexplained. V and J calls and clone size come straight from that table; D and trimming were deduced from the DNA. The sample yields about 260,000 clones; 70% to 90% were counted once. The ten largest clones add up to about 0.64% of the sample.

Each collaborating institution followed its own protocols to collect whole blood in K2EDTA tubes. For TCRbeta analysis, collaborators shipped samples as frozen whole blood, isolated PBMCs, or DNA extracted from either of those sample types. About this clone: What this receptor recognizes is not known. No base quality information exists; no much larger clone differs at one position.

Overall results and qualifications from the work: The amount of clinical and demographic metadata varied by source and participant and was provided uncurated.

After removal of 5 bases from V and 7 bases from J, the junction retains 7 bases not matched to a gene. From the cysteine through the phenylalanine, the CDR3 covers 13 amino acids. Of all the DNA, just the CDR3 is kept, 39 bases in frame from base 1. CDR1 and CDR2, per the germline V gene (reference sequence), are MNHNY and SVGAGI. The chain joins TRBV6-6 to TRBJ2-7; 8 junctional bases match TRBD1. Sequencing was carried out using peripheral blood. The receptor was isolated from a human donor in a cohort sampled during active COVID-19. The CDR3 amino acid sequence is: CASSKTGEREQYF. The DNA sequence is as follows: TGTGCCAGCAGTAAGACAGGGGAACGGGAGCAGTACTTC.